This TCR beta chain was captured in a study of T cell repertoires in cytomegalovirus infection. The wider study: In public TCR beta signatures, there were indications of both CMV infection and matching HLA type.

The CDR3 sequence is 15 residues long. Trimming stripped 5 bases from V and 3 bases from J, with 16 bases between. Germline V lookup: CDR1 MNHEY, CDR2 SMNVEV (reference sequence). This clonotype appeared many times. Antigen unknown. TCRdb reprocessed the reads with MiXCR, giving one entry per CDR3 protein. The profile shows approximately 70,000 distinct CDR3 sequences, approximately 22% of them singletons. Study outcomes and limitations: CMV-specific TCR beta clonotypes restricted by HLA-C dominated the ex vivo response.

The sample taken for sequencing was PBMCs, sequenced either directly or after in vitro stimulation (not recorded which). The clonotype originates from a human donor in good health (CMV status not recorded). Some clones in this sample may be carry-over from other donors' samples. The chain carries TRBV27 and TRBJ1-2; D ambiguous. The DNA of the CDR3 is TGTGCCAGCAGTACACACATGGGCTGGGACTATGGCTACACCTTC. Its translation is CASSTHMGWDYGYTF.